The 32 T cell receptor beta chains listed next were all sequenced from one sample in a study of cytomegalovirus exposure and HLA in healthy donors (dated by TCRdb to 2017 to 2019). Libraries were prepared through the immunoSEQ multiplex PCR assay. The multiplex PCR relied on a mix of 60 forward primers for TCR Vbeta segments and 13 reverse primers for TCR Jbeta segments. In its TCRdb copy, this immuneACCESS table keeps in-frame sequences only and misses some clones. Where compared with another copy, unresolved V genes explain less than half of these, and the others have no known cause. Here the sample has 170,000 or so clones; over 65% occur a single time. The biggest ten clones account for 1.4% of the sample. The sequencing input was PBMCs. All receptors come from a woman in her 30s in good health and CMV-seropositive.

This chain uses TRBV5-1 with TRBJ2-1, with TRBD1 as a possible D gene (5 bases). CDR1 and CDR2 from the germline V gene are SGHRS and YFSETQ. This CDR3 region has 12 residues. With 4 bases removed from V and 3 bases from J, the gap between germline ends came to 5 bases. In nucleotides, the CDR3 is TGCGCCAGCAGCCAGGGCTACAATGAGCAGTTCTTC. It translates to CASSQGYNEQFF.

V is TRBV30 and J is TRBJ2-7, with TRBD1 matching over 8 bases. J was trimmed by 3 bases and V by 5 bases; bases with no gene match: 9. Germline CDR1 is GTSNPN and CDR2 is SVGIG (reference sequence). There are 14 residues in the CDR3. For the CDR3, the DNA is TGTGCCTGGGGAACGGGACAGGTGGTCTACGAGCAGTACTTC. Amino acids: CAWGTGQVVYEQYF.

The chain joins TRBV7-8 to TRBJ2-3; 13 nucleotides align to TRBD2. CDR3 length: 17 amino acids. J lost 4 bases, V lost 3 bases, and 7 bases had no gene match. Germline V gives CDR1 SGHVS, CDR2 FQNEAQ. The CDR3: CASSFPTSGRTSDTQYF. The CDR3, as DNA: TGTGCCAGCAGCTTTCCGACTAGCGGGAGGACCTCAGATACGCAGTATTTT.

The V call is TRBV10-3, the J call TRBJ1-3; possibly TRBD1 for D (6 bases). The CDR3 is made up of 16 amino acids. V was shortened by 1 base and J by 0 bases, with 10 bases between the two germline ends. Germline CDR1 is ENHRY and CDR2 is SYGVKD. The CDR3 sequence is CAISEFGGASGNTIYF. For the CDR3, the DNA is TGTGCCATCAGTGAGTTTGGGGGGGCCTCTGGAAACACCATATATTTT.

The chain links TRBV2 to TRBJ1-1, with 10 bases matching TRBD1. From germline, CDR1 is SNHLY and CDR2 FYNNEI. V lost 4 bases, J lost 4 bases, and 3 bases stayed unmatched. This CDR3 region has 14 residues. CDR3 nucleotides: TGTGCCAGCAGTGTCGGACAGGGGGGCACTGAAGCTTTCTTT. Amino acids: CASSVGQGGTEAFF.

The V and J genes are TRBV9 and TRBJ2-3; a possible D gene is TRBD1 (6 bases). The V gene's germline CDR1 is SGDLS and CDR2 YYNGEE. CDR3 length: 18 amino acids. Trimming pared 4 bases from V and 4 bases from J, leaving 25 bases between. This chain's CDR3 is CASSINVGLWGHADTQYF. CDR3 sequence (DNA): TGTGCCAGCAGCATCAACGTCGGGCTGTGGGGGCACGCAGATACGCAGTATTTT.

A single count supports this clone. The V gene is TRBV5-1, the J gene TRBJ2-2; TRBD2 matches at 13 bases. Germline-derived CDR1 and CDR2 are SGHRS and YFSETQ. The J segment lost 4 bases and the V segment lost 4 bases, leaving 4 bases of the junction unmatched. The CDR3 spans 16 residues. Here the CDR3 reads CASSRTSGSGTGELFF. CDR3 DNA: TGCGCCAGCAGCAGGACTAGCGGGAGTGGCACCGGGGAGCTGTTTTTT.

This clone showed up just once. This chain uses TRBV29-1 with TRBJ2-2; TRBD2 agrees at 13 bases. This CDR3 is 14 amino acids long. Germline V CDR1 and CDR2: SQVTM, ANQGSEA. J gave up 6 bases and V 6 bases, and 4 bases lay outside the gene matches. Here the CDR3 reads CSVLTSGRPGELFF. Written as DNA, the CDR3 is TGCAGCGTGCTGACTAGCGGGAGGCCCGGGGAGCTGTTTTTT.

The chain recombines TRBV25-1 with TRBJ2-1; D perhaps matches TRBD2 (6 bases). V was trimmed by 7 bases and J by 8 bases, leaving 21 bases between them. Germline CDR1 reads MGHDK; CDR2 reads SYGVNS. CDR3 length: 15 amino acids. In DNA, the CDR3 is TGTGCCAGCACGGGCGGGGTTACTGGGTCCGATGAGCAGTTCTTC. Its protein product is CASTGGVTGSDEQFF.

The chain uses TRBV6-1 and TRBJ2-2; 7 bases line up with TRBD2. There are 16 residues in the CDR3. The germline V gene encodes CDR1 MNHNS and CDR2 SASEGT. Trimming removed 4 bases from V and 1 base from J; junction bases left unmatched: 6. CDR3 coding DNA: TGTGCCAGCAGTGGAAGACTAGCTCGGAACACCGGGGAGCTGTTTTTT. Encoded protein: CASSGRLARNTGELFF.

This clone has just a few counts. The chain is built from TRBV29-1 and TRBJ1-2, with D possibly matching TRBD1 (6 bases). Looked up from germline, CDR1 is SQVTM and CDR2 is ANQGSEA. The CDR3 is 13 amino acids. Deletions cut 7 bases from V and 2 bases from J, with 14 bases between. The CDR3 sequence: CSAGTPGNYGYTF. As DNA, the CDR3 is TGCAGCGCCGGGACACCTGGGAACTATGGCTACACCTTC.

This clone has just a few counts. The chain couples TRBV28 to TRBJ1-3; D gene uncertain. The CDR3 contains 15 residues. Deletions cut 2 bases from V and 1 base from J, with 9 bases between. Germline-derived CDR1 and CDR2 are MDHEN and SYDVKM. The CDR3 region has the DNA TGTGCCAGCAGTTTAGTTCGGGGTTCTGGAAACACCATATATTTT. Protein: CASSLVRGSGNTIYF.

The chain employs TRBV7-3 and TRBJ2-2, with D perhaps matching TRBD2 (6 bases). Trimming stripped 3 bases from V and 3 bases from J, with 8 bases between. This CDR3 is built from 14 residues. Looked up from germline, CDR1 is SGHTA and CDR2 is FQGTGA. DNA of the CDR3: TGTGCCAGCAGCTTGGGGGGATACACCGGGGAGCTGTTTTTT. Protein: CASSLGGYTGELFF.

The chain uses TRBV2 and TRBJ2-7, with D possibly matching TRBD1 (6 bases). The CDR3 loop spans 18 amino acids. V was pared by 1 base and J by 2 bases, with 21 bases between. Germline loops: CDR1 SNHLY, CDR2 FYNNEI. CDR3: CASSEESTGHLGTYEQYF. CDR3 sequence (DNA): TGTGCCAGCAGTGAAGAGTCCACGGGACACCTTGGTACCTACGAGCAGTACTTC.

This chain connects TRBV7-2 to TRBJ2-3; 7 bases match TRBD1. The J segment lost 2 bases and the V segment lost 6 bases, leaving 2 bases of the junction unmatched. The V gene's germline CDR1 is SGHTA and CDR2 FQGNSA. This CDR3 is built from 13 residues. DNA of the CDR3: TGTGCCAGCAGAGGGGGCATCACAGATACGCAGTATTTT. Translation: CASRGGITDTQYF.

The V call is TRBV10-3, the J call TRBJ2-3; 7 positions agree with TRBD1. V lost 4 bases and J lost 3; bases outside the gene matches: 7. Germline V lookup: CDR1 ENHRY, CDR2 SYGVKD. The CDR3 is 15 amino acids. In nucleotides, the CDR3 is TGTGCCATCAGTGCTCCAGGGGGTTTGACAGATACGCAGTATTTT. This codes for CAISAPGGLTDTQYF.

The chain combines TRBV4-3 with TRBJ2-3; TRBD2 matches 12 bases. The CDR3 loop spans 15 amino acids. Germline CDR1 LGHNA, CDR2 YSLEER. V gave up 5 bases and J gave up 5 bases; unmatched junction bases: 5. The CDR3 is CASSSLAGGVDTQYF. In DNA, the CDR3 is TGCGCCAGCAGCTCTCTAGCGGGGGGGGTAGATACGCAGTATTTT.

The chain combines TRBV4-1 with TRBJ2-1; TRBD2 aligns across 8 bases. CDR1 is MGHRA, CDR2 YSYEKL, per germline. This CDR3 region has 15 residues. The V gene end was trimmed by 0 bases and the J gene end by 10 bases; junction bases not matched to a gene: 8. CDR3: CASSQDWEREYEQFF. The CDR3 coding sequence is TGCGCCAGCAGCCAAGATTGGGAGCGGGAGTACGAGCAGTTCTTC.

V and J are TRBV11-3 and TRBJ2-7; tentative D call: TRBD2 (6 bases). Germline V CDR1 and CDR2: SGHNT, YENEEA. V was trimmed by 5 bases and J by 1 base, leaving 12 bases between them. The CDR3 extends over 14 amino acids. This chain's CDR3 is CASSIHGGSYEQYF. The CDR3 DNA sequence: TGTGCCAGCAGCATACATGGGGGGTCCTACGAGCAGTACTTC. Combining the CDR3 with reference TRBV11-3 and TRBJ2-7 gives the whole variable domain EAGVVQSPRYKIIEKKQPVAFWCNPISGHNTLYWYLQNLGQGPELLIRYENEEAVDDSQLPKDRFSAERLKGVDSTLKIQPAELGDSAVYLCASSIHGGSYEQYFGPGTRLTVT.

This clone has more than one count but fewer than ten. The chain recombines TRBV30 with TRBJ2-1; 9 nucleotides match TRBD2. The germline CDR1 and CDR2 sequences are GTSNPN and SVGIG (reference sequence). This CDR3 contains 16 residues. Trimming at V came to 2 bases and at J to 0 bases, leaving 5 bases not matched to a gene. The CDR3 protein is CAWSSGRTSSYNEQFF. In DNA form, the CDR3 reads TGTGCCTGGAGTAGCGGGAGGACCAGCTCCTACAATGAGCAGTTCTTC. Full variable domain (missing parts from reference TRBV30 and TRBJ2-1): SQTIHQWPATLVQPVGSPLSLECTVEGTSNPNLYWYRQAAGRGLQLLFYSVGIGQISSEVPQNLSASRPQDRQFILSSKKLLLSDSGFYLCAWSSGRTSSYNEQFFGPGTRLTVL.

J is TRBJ2-5 and V is TRBV28; 8 bases match TRBD1. The CDR3 totals 15 residues. The V and J ends lost 3 bases and 6 bases, in that order; junction bases with no gene match: 9. Germline CDR1 and CDR2: MDHEN and SYDVKM. CDR3 region: CASSFETGATQTQYF. The CDR3 DNA sequence: TGTGCCAGCAGTTTCGAGACAGGGGCTACGCAGACCCAGTACTTC.

This clone was observed a handful of times. The chain carries TRBV30 and TRBJ2-1; TRBD2 aligns across 10 bases. The CDR3 runs to 16 residues. Germline assignment: CDR1 GTSNPN and CDR2 SVGIG (reference sequence). V lost 0 bases, J lost 5 bases, and 7 bases stayed unmatched. As DNA, the CDR3 is TGTGCCTGGAGTGTACTGGTACTAGCGGGAAACAATGAGCAGTTCTTC. It encodes CAWSVLVLAGNNEQFF.

The chain is built from TRBV27 and TRBJ2-1, with a tentative D call TRBD2 (7 bases). Trimming took 5 bases from V and 9 from J, leaving 11 bases between them. The germline CDR1 and CDR2 sequences are MNHEY and SMNVEV (reference sequence). The CDR3 extends over 12 amino acids. DNA of the CDR3: TGTGCCAGCAGTATTAGGGGGGGTGAGCAGTTCTTC. Translating it yields CASSIRGGEQFF.

This clone was seen a handful of times. V usage is TRBV6-6 and J usage is TRBJ1-1, with D possibly matching TRBD1 (6 bases). The CDR3 has 15 amino acids. Germline V gene sequence: CDR1 MNHNY, CDR2 SVGAGI (reference sequence). Trimming stripped 7 bases from V and 3 bases from J, with 18 bases between. Written as DNA, the CDR3 is TGTGCCAGCATCCAACGGGGGGGGCGCGACACTGAAGCTTTCTTT. The encoded protein is CASIQRGGRDTEAFF.

The chain recombines TRBV28 with TRBJ1-3; D remains ambiguous. Deletions cut 2 bases from V and 2 bases from J, with 4 bases between. There are 13 residues in the CDR3. Germline V gene sequence: CDR1 MDHEN, CDR2 SYDVKM. CDR3 amino acids: CASSLPTGNTIYF. CDR3 DNA sequence: TGTGCCAGCAGTTTACCAACTGGAAACACCATATATTTT.

The chain uses TRBV6-5 and TRBJ2-3; 8 bases are a match to TRBD2. The V gene's germline CDR1 is MNHEY and CDR2 SVGAGI. The CDR3 runs 15 residues. V lost 6 bases, J lost 2 bases, and 7 bases stayed unmatched. The CDR3 sequence is CASRERERITDTQYF. CDR3 DNA sequence: TGTGCCAGCAGGGAGCGGGAGCGGATCACAGATACGCAGTATTTT.

The rearrangement joins TRBV28 to TRBJ1-5; maybe TRBD1 (6 bases). This CDR3 comprises 15 residues. The germline gives CDR1 MDHEN, CDR2 SYDVKM. V lost 6 bases and J 0 bases, leaving 12 bases between the germline ends. In DNA form, the CDR3 reads TGTGCCAGCAGATCTGGACAGCTTAGCAATCAGCCCCAGCATTTT. Protein sequence: CASRSGQLSNQPQHF.

This clone was observed a handful of times. V usage is TRBV11-2 and J usage is TRBJ2-7; weak D call: TRBD1 (6 bases). The CDR3 sequence is 15 residues long. Between the trimmed V and J ends, which lost 0 bases and 2 bases, there was a span of 11 bases. Germline CDR1 SGHAT, CDR2 FQNNGV. CDR3 loop: CASSLDRDTTYEQYF. CDR3 DNA: TGTGCCAGCAGCTTAGATAGGGACACAACCTACGAGCAGTACTTC.

The V call is TRBV7-8, the J call TRBJ2-2; no clear D. V shed 5 bases and J shed 7 bases, with 14 bases lying between them. Per the germline V gene, CDR1 is SGHVS and CDR2 is FQNEAQ. This CDR3 contains 14 residues. Here the CDR3 DNA reads TGTGCCAGCAGCGCAGTCGGGTTACACGGGGAGCTGTTTTTT. This codes for CASSAVGLHGELFF.

The chain has TRBV7-8 and TRBJ1-4; TRBD1 matches 7 bases. The CDR3 totals 13 residues. CDR1 is SGHVS and CDR2 is FQNEAQ in the germline V gene. J was trimmed by 15 bases and V by 3 bases; bases with no gene match: 10. CDR3 loop: CASSLGRQGPLFF. In DNA form, the CDR3 reads TGTGCCAGCAGCTTGGGGCGACAGGGACCCTTGTTTTTT.

The chain has TRBV28 and TRBJ2-5; D might be TRBD2 (5 bases). The CDR3 length is 14 residues. V shed 1 base and J shed 7 bases, with 13 bases lying between them. Germline V gives CDR1 MDHEN, CDR2 SYDVKM. The CDR3 coding sequence is TGTGCCAGCAGTTTATTTGGAGGCCTTGGGACCCAGTACTTC. The encoded protein is CASSLFGGLGTQYF.

This chain joins TRBV6-6 and TRBJ1-1; no clear D. Germline values: CDR1 MNHNY, CDR2 SVGAGI (reference sequence). V lost 6 bases and J 1 base, leaving 6 bases between the germline ends. The CDR3 is 12 residues long. CDR3 DNA sequence: TGTGCCAGCAGGGGAGGGAACACTGAAGCTTTCTTT. This gives the protein CASRGGNTEAFF.